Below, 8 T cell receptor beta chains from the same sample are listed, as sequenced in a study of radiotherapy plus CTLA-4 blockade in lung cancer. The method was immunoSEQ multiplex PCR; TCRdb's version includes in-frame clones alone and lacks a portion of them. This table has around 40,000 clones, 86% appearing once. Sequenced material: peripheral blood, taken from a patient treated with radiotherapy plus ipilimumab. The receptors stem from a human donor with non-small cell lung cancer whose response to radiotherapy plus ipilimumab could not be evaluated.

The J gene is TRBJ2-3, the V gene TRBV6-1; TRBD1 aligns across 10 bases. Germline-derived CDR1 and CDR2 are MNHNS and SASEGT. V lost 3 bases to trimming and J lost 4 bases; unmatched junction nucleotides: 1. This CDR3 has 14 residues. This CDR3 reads CASSETGGADTQYF. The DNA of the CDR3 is TGTGCCAGCAGTGAGACAGGGGGCGCAGATACGCAGTATTTT.

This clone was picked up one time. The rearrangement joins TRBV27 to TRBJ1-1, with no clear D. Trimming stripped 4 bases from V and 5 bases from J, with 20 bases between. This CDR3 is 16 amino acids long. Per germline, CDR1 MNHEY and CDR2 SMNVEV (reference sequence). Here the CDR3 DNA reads TGTGCCAGCAGTTACTATACCGGATCCGCCGATACTGAAGCTTTCTTT. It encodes CASSYYTGSADTEAFF.

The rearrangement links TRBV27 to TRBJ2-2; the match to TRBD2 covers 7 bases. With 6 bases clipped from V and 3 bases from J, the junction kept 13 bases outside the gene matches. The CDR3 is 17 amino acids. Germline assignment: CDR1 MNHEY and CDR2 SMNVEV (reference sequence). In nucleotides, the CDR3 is TGTGCCAGCAGCCCCTTACCGGGGAGGGTCTACACCGGGGAGCTGTTTTTT. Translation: CASSPLPGRVYTGELFF.

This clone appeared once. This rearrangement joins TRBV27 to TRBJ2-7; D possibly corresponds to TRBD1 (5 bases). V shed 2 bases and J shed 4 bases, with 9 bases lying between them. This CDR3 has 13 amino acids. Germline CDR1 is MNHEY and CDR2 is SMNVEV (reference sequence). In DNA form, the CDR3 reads TGTGCCAGCAGTTTACAGGGTCCTTACGAGCAGTACTTC. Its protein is CASSLQGPYEQYF.

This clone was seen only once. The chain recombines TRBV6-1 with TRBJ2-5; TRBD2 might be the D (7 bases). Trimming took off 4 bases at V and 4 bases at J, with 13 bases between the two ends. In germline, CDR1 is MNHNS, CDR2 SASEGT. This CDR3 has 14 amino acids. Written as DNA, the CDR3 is TGTGCCAGCAGTGGCTTGCGGGGGCGAGAGACCCAGTACTTC. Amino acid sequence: CASSGLRGRETQYF.

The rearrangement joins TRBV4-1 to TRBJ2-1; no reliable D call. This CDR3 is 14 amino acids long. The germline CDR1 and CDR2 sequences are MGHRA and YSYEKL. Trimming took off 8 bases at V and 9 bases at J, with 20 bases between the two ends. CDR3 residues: CASAEFGARSEQFF. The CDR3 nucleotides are TGCGCCAGCGCCGAGTTTGGTGCGCGAAGTGAGCAGTTCTTC.

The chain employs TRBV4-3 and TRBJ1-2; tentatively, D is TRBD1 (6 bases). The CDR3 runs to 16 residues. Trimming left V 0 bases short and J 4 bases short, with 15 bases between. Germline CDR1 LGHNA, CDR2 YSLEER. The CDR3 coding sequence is TGCGCCAGCAGCCAAGATAGGGACAACTGGGGCTATGGCTACACCTTC. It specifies CASSQDRDNWGYGYTF.

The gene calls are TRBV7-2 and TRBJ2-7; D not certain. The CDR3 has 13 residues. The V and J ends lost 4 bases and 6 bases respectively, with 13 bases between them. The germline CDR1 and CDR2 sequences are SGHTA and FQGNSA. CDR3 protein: CASSSMRNSEQYF. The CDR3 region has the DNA TGTGCCAGCAGCTCCATGCGTAACAGCGAGCAGTACTTC.